Listed below are T cell receptor beta chains from one sample, sequenced in a study of T cells in Graves' hyperthyroidism and ophthalmopathy. TCRdb reprocessed the multiplex PCR reads with MiXCR, giving one entry per CDR3 protein. Seen here are about 270,000 distinct CDR3 sequences, 12% to 15% observed once, and the top ten hold 30% to 35%. Sequenced input: blood. Receptors were obtained from a woman between 45 and 60 years old with Graves' hyperthyroidism that later progressed to Graves' ophthalmopathy. CDR3s include the opening cysteine and the closing phenylalanine or tryptophan. A D gene is named only where the DNA matches it firmly. Expanded clones get a size class; other rows say once, few or many, or leave the size out.

CDR3: CASETGRTEAFF
DNA: TGTGCCAGTGAGACGGGAAGGACTGAAGCTTTCTTT
V: TRBV19
D: .
size: few
J: TRBJ1-1

CDR3: CAISESPPSHLRDNQPQHF
DNA: TGTGCCATCAGTGAGTCCCCACCGAGCCACTTAAGAGACAATCAGCCCCAGCATTTT
V: TRBV10-3
D: .
size: many
J: TRBJ1-5

CDR3: CSAPTSGRSNGELFF
DNA: TGCAGTGCTCCGACTAGCGGGAGAAGTAACGGGGAGCTGTTTTTT
V: TRBV20-1
D: TRBD2
size: many
J: TRBJ2-2

CDR3: CASSIRDRGGYQETQYF
DNA: TGCGCCAGCAGCATCCGGGACAGGGGGGGCTACCAAGAGACCCAGTACTTC
V: TRBV4-1
D: TRBD1
size: .
J: TRBJ2-5

CDR3: CASSPDRVGDIQYF
DNA: TGCGCCAGCAGCCCGGACAGGGTTGGGGACATTCAGTACTTC
V: TRBV5-1
D: TRBD1
size: many
J: TRBJ2-4

CDR3: CASSYGGGGEAFF
DNA: TGTGCCAGCAGTTACGGTGGGGGGGGGGAAGCTTTCTTT
V: TRBV12-3/TRBV12-4
D: .
size: .
J: TRBJ1-1

CDR3: CASIPGLAGYNEQFF
DNA: TGTGCCAGTATCCCAGGGCTAGCGGGTTACAATGAGCAGTTCTTC
V: TRBV19
D: TRBD2
size: .
J: TRBJ2-1

CDR3: CASSVGVSNRPQHF
DNA: TGTGCCAGCAGCGTTGGGGTGAGCAATCGGCCCCAGCATTTT
V: TRBV9
D: .
size: .
J: TRBJ1-5

CDR3: CASSTRETQYF
DNA: TGTGCCAGCAGTACTAGGGAGACCCAGTACTTC
V: TRBV28
D: .
size: many
J: TRBJ2-5

CDR3: CATSDTGTVNYGYTF
DNA: TGTGCCACCAGTGACACAGGGACCGTCAACTATGGCTACACCTTC
V: TRBV24-1
D: .
size: many
J: TRBJ1-2

CDR3: CASSFGQGNTEAFF
DNA: TGTGCCAGCAGTTTTGGGCAGGGCAACACTGAAGCTTTCTTT
V: TRBV12-3/TRBV12-4
D: .
size: many
J: TRBJ1-1

CDR3: CASAREVGYEQYF
DNA: TGTGCCAGCGCCCGAGAAGTGGGTTACGAGCAGTACTTC
V: TRBV18
D: .
size: many
J: TRBJ2-7

CDR3: CASSRRAPGQGTYEQYF
DNA: TGTGCCAGCAGCAGAAGAGCACCGGGACAGGGGACTTACGAGCAGTACTTC
V: TRBV27
D: TRBD1
size: many
J: TRBJ2-7

CDR3: CASSLNEYRRETQYF
DNA: TGTGCCAGCAGTTTAAACGAGTACAGGCGAGAGACCCAGTACTTC
V: TRBV27
D: .
size: many
J: TRBJ2-5

CDR3: CASSYLAGGPIYNEQFF
DNA: TGTGCCAGCAGCTACCTAGCGGGAGGGCCTATTTACAATGAGCAGTTCTTC
V: TRBV11-3
D: TRBD2
size: .
J: TRBJ2-1

CDR3: CASSSWRQGSYEQYF
DNA: TGCGCCAGCAGCTCCTGGAGACAGGGCTCCTACGAGCAGTACTTC
V: TRBV5-1
D: TRBD1
size: many
J: TRBJ2-7

CDR3: CSASPPTGTSGIDEQFF
DNA: TGCAGTGCTAGTCCTCCTACCGGGACTAGCGGGATCGATGAGCAGTTCTTC
V: TRBV20-1
D: TRBD2
size: .
J: TRBJ2-1

CDR3: CSARPSGKNTGELFF
DNA: TGCAGTGCTAGGCCTAGCGGGAAGAACACCGGGGAGCTGTTTTTT
V: TRBV20-1
D: TRBD2
size: many
J: TRBJ2-2

CDR3: CASSLQGRINTEAFF
DNA: TGTGCCAGCAGTTTACAGGGGCGAATTAACACTGAAGCTTTCTTT
V: TRBV28
D: .
size: many
J: TRBJ1-1

CDR3: CASSLPPLSYNEQFF
DNA: TGTGCCAGCAGCCTCCCCCCTCTGTCCTACAATGAGCAGTTCTTC
V: TRBV12-3/TRBV12-4
D: .
size: many
J: TRBJ2-1

CDR3: CASSLTDRVDGYTF
DNA: TGTGCCAGCAGTCTCACGGACAGGGTAGATGGCTACACCTTC
V: TRBV28
D: TRBD1
size: few
J: TRBJ1-2

CDR3: CASSLAGQDGETQYF
DNA: TGTGCCAGCAGCTTGGCAGGCCAAGATGGAGAGACCCAGTACTTC
V: TRBV5-1
D: .
size: few
J: TRBJ2-5